The 2 T cell receptor beta chains below all came from one sample that was sequenced in a study of regulatory T cells in long-lasting Graves disease. CDR3-region Arm-PCR and iRepertoire HTBI primers produced the TCR beta libraries. In TCRdb, the multiplex PCR reads were re-called with MiXCR into one record per CDR3 protein. The sample consists of more than 650,000 distinct CDR3 sequences, around 30% of them appearing once. The time point was: persistent/refractory GD, antithyroid drugs over 5 years with positive TRAb. Isolated PBMC RNA provided the starting material for the TCR library. Source: peripheral blood mononuclear cells (PBMCs), taken when the disease was refractory, from a patient treated with antithyroid drugs. Source of these receptors: a female donor with Graves disease.

The genes are TRBV11-2 and TRBJ2-7; possible D gene TRBD1, 6 bases. Germline CDR1 and CDR2: SGHAT and FQNNGV. The CDR3 runs to 15 residues. Deletions cut 6 bases from V and 1 base from J, with 16 bases between. The CDR3 here is CASRYAGTRSYEQYF. The CDR3 DNA follows: TGTGCCAGCAGATACGCCGGGACAAGATCCTACGAGCAGTACTTC.

There are a few counts of this clonotype. This chain links TRBV12-3 or TRBV12-4 with TRBJ2-2; unclear D gene. Deletions cut 6 bases from V and 3 bases from J, with 20 bases between. The CDR3 spans 17 residues. The CDR3 loop is CASRQIPPARDTGELFF. The CDR3 nucleotides read TGTGCCAGCAGACAAATTCCGCCAGCACGGGACACCGGGGAGCTGTTTTTT.